These 22 T cell receptor beta chains originate from one sample sequenced in a study of T cells in narcolepsy (dated by TCRdb to 2016 to 2019). Library creation used the immunoSEQ multiplex PCR assay. As stored in TCRdb, this immuneACCESS dataset retains in-frame rearrangements with V and J assigned. A fraction of the clones does not appear; measured against another copy, unresolved V genes explain less than half of the discrepancy, and the remainder lacks a known reason. This sample comprises tens of thousands of clones, 75% to 90% of them detected only once. About 3% of the sample is held by the ten biggest clonotypes. The sequencing sample was made of CD45RA- memory CD4+ T cells from PBMCs. What the cell subset or site label conveys for this sample: memory T cells sorted ex vivo from peripheral blood. The origin of the receptors is a human donor with narcolepsy.

Here the CDR3 reads CASSQDPGVPNTQYF. The CDR3 nucleotides are TGCGCCAGCAGCCAAGATCCCGGGGTCCCGAATACGCAGTATTTT. V usage is TRBV4-1 and J usage is TRBJ2-3, with D possibly TRBD2 on 5 matching bases. V dropped 0 bases and J dropped 7 bases, with 14 bases sitting between them. This CDR3 has 15 amino acids. CDR1 is MGHRA and CDR2 is YSYEKL in the germline V gene.

Concerning this clone: The junction departs from the called germline gene at one end, perhaps through a read error. The V gene is TRBV7-8, the J gene TRBJ2-2, with 8 bases fitting TRBD2. This CDR3 comprises 16 residues. In germline, CDR1 is SGHVS, CDR2 FQNEAQ. The DNA for the CDR3 is TGTGCCAGCGGCTTTCAAGCGGGGGAAAACACCGGGGAGCTGTTTTTT. It is translated as CASGFQAGENTGELFF.

The rearrangement uses TRBV6-5 and TRBJ1-1; no definite D call. V lost 6 bases and J lost 6, with 8 bases in between. The CDR3 consists of 11 residues. Germline V lookup: CDR1 MNHEY, CDR2 SVGAGI. CDR3 in amino acids: CASSQNSEAFF. The CDR3 DNA reads as TGTGCCAGCAGCCAGAATTCTGAAGCTTTCTTT.

The V and J genes are TRBV6-5 and TRBJ2-6; no clear D. This CDR3 comprises 15 residues. Trimming removed 6 bases at V and 0 bases at J, with 9 bases between. In germline, CDR1 is MNHEY, CDR2 SVGAGI. DNA of the CDR3: TGTGCCAGCAGGGACGGAAGCTCTGGGGCCAACGTCCTGACTTTC. Translating it yields CASRDGSSGANVLTF.

The rearrangement uses TRBV2 and TRBJ2-5; 9 bases agree with TRBD2. Germline values: CDR1 SNHLY, CDR2 FYNNEI. Losses at the gene ends were 0 bases for V and 1 base for J; bases not matched to a gene: 6. CDR3 length equals 17 residues. The CDR3, as DNA: TGTGCCAGCAGTGAAGCTAGCGGGGGAATACTCCAAGAGACCCAGTACTTC. Protein product: CASSEASGGILQETQYF.

This clone was observed a handful of times. The J gene is TRBJ1-6, the V gene TRBV5-8, with D possibly matching TRBD1 (5 bases). V shed 4 bases and J shed 0 bases, with 20 bases lying between them. CDR1 is SGHTS, CDR2 YDEGEE, per germline. There are 19 residues in the CDR3. Here the CDR3 reads CASSLDTSGFSSYNSPLHF. CDR3 nucleotides: TGTGCCAGCAGCCTGGACACCTCCGGTTTCAGCTCCTATAATTCACCCCTCCACTTT.

The chain uses TRBV7-2 and TRBJ2-4; weak D call: TRBD1 (6 bases). The germline gives CDR1 SGHTA, CDR2 FQGNSA. The CDR3 totals 18 residues. V gave up 1 base and J gave up 0 bases, with 16 bases separating them. CDR3 amino acids: CASSLEASWGLAKNIQYF. CDR3 DNA sequence: TGTGCCAGCAGCTTAGAGGCTAGTTGGGGGCTAGCCAAAAACATTCAGTACTTC.

The V and J genes are TRBV5-1 and TRBJ2-7; D possibly corresponds to TRBD1 (5 bases). Trimming pared 0 bases from V and 0 bases from J, leaving 7 bases between. This CDR3 contains 14 residues. Germline CDR1 and CDR2: SGHRS and YFSETQ. The CDR3 is CASSLDRSSYEQYF. DNA of the CDR3: TGCGCCAGCAGCTTGGACAGGAGCTCCTACGAGCAGTACTTC.

The chain employs TRBV5-1 and TRBJ1-4; D unclear. The V gene's germline CDR1 is SGHRS and CDR2 YFSETQ. Trimming left V 0 bases short and J 0 bases short, with 12 bases between. This CDR3 is 17 amino acids long. The CDR3 bases are TGCGCCAGCAGCTTGGGGGGAAACATGGCAACTAATGAAAAACTGTTTTTT. It translates to CASSLGGNMATNEKLFF. Variable domain in full (rest from reference TRBV5-1 and TRBJ1-4): KAGVTQTPRYLIKTRGQQVTLSCSPISGHRSVSWYQQTPGQGLQFLFEYFSETQRNKGNFPGRFSGRQFSNSRSEMNVSTLELGDSALYLCASSLGGNMATNEKLFFGSGTQLSVL.

This chain joins TRBV7-3 and TRBJ1-1, with TRBD1 matching 8 bases. The CDR3 has 17 amino acids. With V trimmed by 4 bases and J by 0 bases, 10 bases remained unmatched. Germline V gives CDR1 SGHTA, CDR2 FQGTGA. CDR3 coding DNA: TGTGCCAGCAGCTCTGGACAGGGAGGCGAGGTGAACACTGAAGCTTTCTTT. This encodes CASSSGQGGEVNTEAFF.

This clone has only one observation. The chain has TRBV6-1 and TRBJ2-7; D is unresolved. Per the germline V gene, CDR1 is MNHNS and CDR2 is SASEGT. The CDR3 is 14 residues long. Deletions cut 6 bases from V and 6 bases from J, with 18 bases between. Here the CDR3 DNA reads TGTGCCAGCAGCCCATATCAGGTCAGAGGCGAGCAGTACTTC. Translating it yields CASSPYQVRGEQYF.

The CDR3 region has the DNA TGCGCCAGCAGCCAAGATCAGAGAGTCTACGAGCAGTACTTC. Translating gives CASSQDQRVYEQYF. The rearrangement joins TRBV4-1 to TRBJ2-7; D gene ambiguous. V was cut by 0 bases and J by 3 bases, with 9 bases left in between. The CDR3 length is 14 residues. Germline values: CDR1 MGHRA, CDR2 YSYEKL.

The chain has TRBV29-1 and TRBJ2-3, with 13 nucleotides matching TRBD2. CDR1 and CDR2 (germline): SQVTM, ANQGSEA. After removal of 6 bases from V and 2 bases from J, the junction contained 5 bases not matched to a gene. This CDR3 comprises 15 residues. This CDR3 is CSVGGLAGDTDTQYF. Here the CDR3 DNA reads TGCAGCGTAGGCGGACTAGCGGGAGACACAGATACGCAGTATTTT.

The genes are TRBV5-1 and TRBJ1-3; 8 bases are shared with TRBD1. From germline, CDR1 is SGHRS and CDR2 YFSETQ. V lost 4 bases and J lost 0; bases outside the gene matches: 6. The CDR3 spans 16 residues. Here the CDR3 reads CASSIGTGGSGNTIYF. The CDR3 DNA reads TGCGCCAGCAGCATCGGGACAGGTGGCTCTGGAAACACCATATATTTT.

This clone has a single count. This chain connects TRBV5-1 to TRBJ2-5; 13 bases map to TRBD2. The CDR3 length is 14 residues. V shed 7 bases and J 2 bases; nucleotides not matched to a gene: 2. Germline V CDR1 and CDR2: SGHRS, YFSETQ. CDR3 residues: CASGTSGEQETQYF. The CDR3 DNA reads as TGCGCCAGCGGGACTAGCGGGGAGCAAGAGACCCAGTACTTC.

The rearrangement joins TRBV5-1 to TRBJ1-4, with 7 bases lining up with TRBD1. After removal of 1 base from V and 7 bases from J, the junction contained 7 bases not matched to a gene. Germline CDR1 is SGHRS and CDR2 is YFSETQ. The CDR3 sequence is 15 residues long. The CDR3 spells CASSLHGQGGEKLFF. CDR3 sequence (DNA): TGCGCCAGCAGCTTGCATGGGCAGGGGGGTGAAAAACTGTTTTTT.

This chain links TRBV7-9 with TRBJ2-5; D unclear. There are 12 residues in the CDR3. Per germline, CDR1 SEHNR and CDR2 FQNEAQ (reference sequence). Trimming took off 2 bases at V and 4 bases at J, with 5 bases between the two ends. This CDR3 reads CASSLIGETQYF. CDR3 in DNA: TGTGCCAGCAGCTTAATAGGAGAGACCCAGTACTTC.

This clone was recorded a few times. The chain employs TRBV13 and TRBJ2-3; no firm D call. Germline V CDR1 and CDR2: PRHDT, FYEKMQ (reference sequence). Trimming took off 5 bases at V and 2 bases at J, with 14 bases between the two ends. The CDR3 loop spans 15 amino acids. The chain's CDR3 is CASSPYRALTDTQYF. In DNA form, the CDR3 reads TGTGCCAGCAGCCCATATAGGGCTCTCACAGATACGCAGTATTTT. Full variable domain (outside the CDR3, taken from reference TRBV13 and TRBJ2-3): AAGVIQSPRHLIKEKRETATLKCYPIPRHDTVYWYQQGPGQDPQFLISFYEKMQSDKGSIPDRFSAQQFSDYHSELNMSSLELGDSALYFCASSPYRALTDTQYFGPGTRLTVL.

V is TRBV7-2 and J is TRBJ2-7; D not certain. CDR3 size: 14 residues. V was shortened by 5 bases and J by 2 bases, with 13 bases between the two germline ends. Germline V gives CDR1 SGHTA, CDR2 FQGNSA. DNA of the CDR3: TGTGCCAGCAGCCGGCGAGCAGAAGCCTACGAGCAGTACTTC. Protein product: CASSRRAEAYEQYF. Complete variable domain (other parts from reference TRBV7-2 and TRBJ2-7): GAGVSQSPSNKVTEKGKDVELRCDPISGHTALYWYRQSLGQGLEFLIYFQGNSAPDKSGLPSDRFSAERTGGSVSTLTIQRTQQEDSAVYLCASSRRAEAYEQYFGPGTRLTVT.

The genes are TRBV2 and TRBJ2-6; D possibly corresponds to TRBD1 (6 bases). CDR3 length: 16 residues. Germline CDR1 reads SNHLY; CDR2 reads FYNNEI. V was trimmed by 6 bases and J by 0 bases, leaving 12 bases between them. The CDR3: CASRRTAVSGANVLTF. The CDR3 DNA reads TGTGCCAGCAGGAGGACAGCCGTCTCTGGGGCCAACGTCCTGACTTTC.

The V and J genes are TRBV27 and TRBJ2-7, with 8 bases lining up with TRBD2. Trimming at V came to 6 bases and at J to 1 base, leaving 8 bases not matched to a gene. CDR1 is MNHEY, CDR2 SMNVEV, per germline (reference sequence). This CDR3 has 15 residues. CDR3 coding DNA: TGTGCCAGCAGCCTCGGACTAGCCCCTTCCTACGAGCAGTACTTC. Protein sequence: CASSLGLAPSYEQYF.

The genes are TRBV11-1 and TRBJ2-7; TRBD1 matches at 7 bases. The germline gives CDR1 SGHAT, CDR2 FQDESV (reference sequence). The CDR3 covers 17 residues. J gave up 0 bases and V 7 bases, and 15 bases lay outside the gene matches. As DNA, the CDR3 is TGTGCCAGCACAGTAAGCCCAGGGGGTGGGAGCTCCTACGAGCAGTACTTC. It codes for CASTVSPGGGSSYEQYF.